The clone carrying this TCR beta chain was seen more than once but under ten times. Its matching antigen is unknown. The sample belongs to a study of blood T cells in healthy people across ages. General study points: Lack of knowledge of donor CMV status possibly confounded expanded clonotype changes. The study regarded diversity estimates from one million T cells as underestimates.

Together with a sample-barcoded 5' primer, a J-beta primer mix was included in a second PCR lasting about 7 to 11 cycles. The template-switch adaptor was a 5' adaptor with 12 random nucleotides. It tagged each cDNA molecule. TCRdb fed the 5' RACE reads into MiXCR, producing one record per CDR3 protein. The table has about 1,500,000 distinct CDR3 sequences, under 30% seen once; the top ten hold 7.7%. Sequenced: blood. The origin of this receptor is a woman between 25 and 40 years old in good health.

CDR3 sequence reads: CASSQLNPSVWVHEQYF. The CDR3 DNA is TGTGCCAGCAGCCAACTGAACCCTAGCGTCTGGGTCCACGAGCAGTACTTC. The rearrangement uses TRBV3-1 and TRBJ2-7; D is perhaps TRBD2 (6 bases). The length of the CDR3 is 17 residues. From germline, CDR1 is LGHDT and CDR2 YNNKEL (reference sequence). Between the trimmed V and J ends, which lost 2 bases and 5 bases, there was a span of 22 bases.